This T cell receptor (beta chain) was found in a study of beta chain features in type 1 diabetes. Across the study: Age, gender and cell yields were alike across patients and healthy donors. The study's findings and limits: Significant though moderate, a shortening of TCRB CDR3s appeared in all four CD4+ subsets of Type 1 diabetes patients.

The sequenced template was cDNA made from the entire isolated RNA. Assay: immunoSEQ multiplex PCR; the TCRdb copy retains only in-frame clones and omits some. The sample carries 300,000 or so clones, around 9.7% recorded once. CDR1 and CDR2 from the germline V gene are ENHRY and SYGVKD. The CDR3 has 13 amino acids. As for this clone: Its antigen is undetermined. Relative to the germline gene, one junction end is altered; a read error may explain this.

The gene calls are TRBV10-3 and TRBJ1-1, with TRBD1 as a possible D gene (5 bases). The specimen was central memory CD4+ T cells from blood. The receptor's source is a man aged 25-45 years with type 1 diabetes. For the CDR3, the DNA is TGTGCCATCCGTGACAGTGTGAACACTGAAGCTTTCTTT. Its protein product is CAIRDSVNTEAFF.